Listed below are T cell receptor beta chains from one sample, sequenced in a study of T cell responses to AZD1222 COVID-19 vaccine. Measured with immunoSEQ multiplex PCR; TCRdb has only the in-frame clones, and not every one. This table has about 130,000 clones, about nine tenths appearing once. Sequenced here: peripheral blood, sampled on day 0 of AZD1222 vaccination. These receptors were taken from an adult in good health. CDR3s include the opening cysteine and the closing phenylalanine or tryptophan. D genes are given only for firm matches. Rows give clone size only sometimes, using once, few, many, or a class for an expanded clone.

>NA|TRBJ1-1|TRBV4-1|TRBD1
CASSQDTGGRNTEAFF
TGCGCCAGCAGCCAAGATACAGGGGGGAGAAACACTGAAGCTTTCTTT
>NA|TRBJ2-7|TRBV18|NA
CASSPQGTHEQYF
TGTGCCAGCTCACCACAGGGTACCCACGAGCAGTACTTC
>NA|TRBJ1-6|TRBV6-6|NA
CATRRDTLNSPLHF
TGTGCCACCCGGCGAGACACACTTAATTCACCCCTCCACTTT
>NA|TRBJ1-4|TRBV6-5|NA
CASSYEGWAREKLFF
TGTGCCAGCAGTTACGAAGGGTGGGCTCGGGAAAAACTGTTTTTT
>NA|TRBJ1-1|TRBV15|TRBD1
CATSGPGQGPLNTEAFF
TGTGCCACCAGCGGACCGGGACAGGGGCCGTTGAACACTGAAGCTTTCTTT
>NA|TRBJ2-3|TRBV19|TRBD2
CASSTLSGSSDTQYF
TGTGCCAGTAGCACGCTTAGCGGGTCGTCAGATACGCAGTATTTT
>NA|TRBJ1-6|TRBV4-1|NA
CASSQEKSKLGSGNSPLHF
TGCGCCAGCAGCCAAGAAAAATCTAAATTGGGCAGTGGTAATTCACCCCTCCACTTT
>few|TRBJ2-7|TRBV6-5|TRBD1
CASSRTGSPTYEQYF
TGTGCCAGCAGCCGGACAGGGAGCCCAACCTACGAGCAGTACTTC
>few|TRBJ1-1|TRBV6-5|NA
CASTPGPLNTEAFF
TGTGCCAGCACCCCGGGACCCTTGAACACTGAAGCTTTCTTT
>NA|TRBJ1-2|TRBV27|NA
CASSFEGGYGYTF
TGTGCCAGCAGTTTTGAGGGGGGGTATGGCTACACCTTC
>once|TRBJ2-7|TRBV14|NA
CASSQAVGFYEQYF
TGTGCCAGCAGCCAAGCGGTAGGGTTCTACGAGCAGTACTTC
>NA|TRBJ1-4|TRBV5-1|NA
CASPKEKLFF
TGCGCCAGCCCAAAGGAAAAACTGTTTTTT
>NA|TRBJ1-1|TRBV5-1|TRBD1
CASSLGTGDGSTEAFF
TGCGCCAGCAGCCTGGGGACAGGGGACGGAAGTACTGAAGCTTTCTTT
>NA|TRBJ2-1|TRBV5-8|TRBD2
CASSQLGGANEQFF
TGTGCCAGCAGCCAACTCGGGGGGGCCAATGAGCAGTTCTTC
>once|TRBJ2-7|TRBV30|NA
CAWRGSGYEQYF
TGTGCCTGGAGAGGGTCTGGCTACGAGCAGTACTTC
>NA|TRBJ1-5|TRBV12-3/TRBV12-4|NA
CASTLLGQPQHF
TGTGCCAGCACGCTCCTGGGGCAGCCCCAGCATTTT
>NA|TRBJ2-2|TRBV14|NA
CASSQRGQKGELFF
TGTGCCAGCAGCCAAAGGGGCCAGAAAGGGGAGCTGTTTTTT
>NA|TRBJ2-7|TRBV7-2|TRBD1
CASSLVTGNEQYF
TGTGCCAGCAGCTTAGTGACAGGGAACGAGCAGTACTTC
>NA|TRBJ1-5|TRBV6-5|TRBD1
CASTSGTVFNQPQHF
TGTGCCAGCACCTCCGGGACAGTCTTCAATCAGCCCCAGCATTTT
>NA|TRBJ1-6|TRBV3-1/TRBV3-2|NA
CASSQGSSYNSPLHF
TGTGCCAGCAGCCAAGGTAGCTCCTATAATTCACCCCTCCACTTT
>NA|TRBJ1-2|TRBV24-1|TRBD1
CATSDDPGQSANYGYTF
TGTGCCACCAGTGATGACCCGGGACAGAGCGCTAACTATGGCTACACCTTC
>NA|TRBJ2-7|TRBV7-9|NA
CASSSGLLGYEQYF
TGTGCCAGCAGCTCGGGACTCCTGGGCTACGAGCAGTACTTC
>few|TRBJ1-1|TRBV11-2|TRBD1
CASSPGQGAAFF
TGTGCCAGCAGCCCTGGACAGGGGGCAGCTTTCTTT
>NA|TRBJ1-2|TRBV7-9|NA
CASSSYGVPGYTF
TGTGCCAGCAGCTCGTACGGGGTTCCTGGCTACACCTTC
>NA|TRBJ2-1|TRBV5-1|NA
CASSLGQTLYNEQFF
TGCGCCAGCAGCTTGGGCCAGACCCTCTACAATGAGCAGTTCTTC
>NA|TRBJ2-3|TRBV7-8|NA
CASSERRGIPTDTQYF
TGTGCCAGCAGCGAAAGAAGGGGGATACCCACAGATACGCAGTATTTT